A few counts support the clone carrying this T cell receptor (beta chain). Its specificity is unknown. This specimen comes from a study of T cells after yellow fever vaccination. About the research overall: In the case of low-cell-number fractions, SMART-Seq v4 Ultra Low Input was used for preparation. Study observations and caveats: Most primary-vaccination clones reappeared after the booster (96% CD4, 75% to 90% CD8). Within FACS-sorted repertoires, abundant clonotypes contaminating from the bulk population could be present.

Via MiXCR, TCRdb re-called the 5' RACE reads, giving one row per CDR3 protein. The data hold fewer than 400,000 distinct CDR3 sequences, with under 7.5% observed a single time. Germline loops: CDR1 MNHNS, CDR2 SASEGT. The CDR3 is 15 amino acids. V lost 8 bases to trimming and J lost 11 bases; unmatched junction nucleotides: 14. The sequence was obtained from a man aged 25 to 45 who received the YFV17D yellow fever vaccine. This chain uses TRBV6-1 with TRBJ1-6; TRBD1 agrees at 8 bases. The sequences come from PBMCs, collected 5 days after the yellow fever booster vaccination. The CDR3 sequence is CASSQRGQENTPLHF. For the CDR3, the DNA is TGTGCCAGCTCGCAGAGGGGACAGGAGAATACACCCCTCCACTTT.